These 8 T cell receptor beta chains originate from one sample sequenced in a study of shared T cell receptors in the human thymus. TCRdb's table, derived via immunoSEQ multiplex PCR, lists solely in-frame clones and lacks some. The sample yields some 700,000 clones, approximately 85% seen once. The sample was also linked to a second study, of human thymus T cells.

Sequencing used thymocytes. These receptors all come from a girl in the first two years of life with a congenital heart defect.

This clone was detected only a few times. This rearrangement joins TRBV7-9 to TRBJ1-1; 10 bases agree with TRBD1. This CDR3 contains 16 residues. The J segment lost 1 base and the V segment lost 5 bases, leaving 7 bases of the junction unmatched. Germline V lookup: CDR1 SEHNR, CDR2 FQNEAQ (reference sequence). CDR3 DNA: TGTGCCAGCAGCCGATACGGGACAGGGGCGAACACTGAAGCTTTCTTT. It specifies CASSRYGTGANTEAFF. Together with reference TRBV7-9 and TRBJ1-1, the CDR3 gives the full variable domain: DTGVSQNPRHKITKRGQNVTFRCDPISEHNRLYWYRQTLGQGPEFLTYFQNEAQLEKSRLLSDRFSAERPKGSFSTLEIQRTEQGDSAMYLCASSRYGTGANTEAFFGQGTRLTVV.

The chain carries TRBV4-3 and TRBJ1-1; 10 nucleotides agree with TRBD1. CDR3 length: 19 amino acids. The ends lost 2 bases at V and 4 bases at J; junction bases unmatched: 16. CDR1 and CDR2 (germline): LGHNA, YSLEER. CDR3 coding DNA: TGCGCCAGCAGCCAACTTACCATCAAACTCGGACAGGGGGGCACTGAAGCTTTCTTT. Translating gives CASSQLTIKLGQGGTEAFF.

This sequence joins TRBV23-1 and TRBJ1-6, with D possibly being TRBD1 (5 bases). TRBV23-1 is marked as an open reading frame, function uncertain. The ends were cut back, 5 bases at V and 6 bases at J, with 8 bases in the middle. The CDR3 totals 13 residues. This CDR3 reads CASSMTVNSPLHF. DNA for the CDR3: TGCGCCAGCAGTATGACAGTTAATTCACCCCTCCACTTT.

This clone was seen more than once but under ten times. J is TRBJ1-1 and V is TRBV5-4, with D hard to call. Germline V gives CDR1 SGHNT, CDR2 YYREEE (reference sequence). This CDR3 spans 15 amino acids. Between the trimmed V and J ends, which lost 1 base and 1 base, there was a span of 11 bases. CDR3 in amino acids: CASSLMRAGNTEAFF. The CDR3, as DNA: TGTGCCAGCAGCTTGATGAGGGCTGGGAACACTGAAGCTTTCTTT.

The chain carries TRBV5-1 and TRBJ2-7; D may be TRBD1 (6 bases). Germline CDR1 is SGHRS and CDR2 is YFSETQ. The length of the CDR3 is 17 residues. The V gene lost 4 bases and the J gene lost 5 bases, with 25 bases spanning the gap. CDR3 loop: CASSRGISRGKFNEQYF. The CDR3 DNA follows: TGCGCCAGCAGCCGGGGCATTAGTAGGGGGAAGTTCAACGAGCAGTACTTC.

The chain recombines TRBV9 with TRBJ1-2; TRBD1 is a possible D gene (6 bases). The CDR3 runs to 16 residues. V lost 0 bases, J lost 7 bases, and 19 bases lay in between. Germline V CDR1 and CDR2: SGDLS, YYNGEE. CDR3 loop: CASSVGVLAGTSGYTF. The CDR3 nucleotides read TGTGCCAGCAGCGTAGGAGTCTTGGCCGGGACAAGTGGCTACACCTTC.

The V call is TRBV2, the J call TRBJ2-5; TRBD1 aligns across 7 bases. The junction had 11 bases not matched to a gene; V was cut back by 2 bases and J by 2 bases. The germline CDR1 and CDR2 sequences are SNHLY and FYNNEI. There are 17 residues in the CDR3. CDR3 bases: TGTGCCAGCAGTGAATGCGTCTTGACAGGGTTACAAGAGACCCAGTACTTC. Its protein product is CASSECVLTGLQETQYF.

The V gene is TRBV19, the J gene TRBJ2-5; D might be TRBD2 (5 bases). Germline CDR1 is LNHDA and CDR2 is SQIVND (reference sequence). CDR3 length equals 14 residues. Trimming cost V 6 bases and J 2 bases, with 13 bases left between them. CDR3 nucleotide sequence: TGTGCCAGTAGCTATTCGGGGATTCAAGAGACCCAGTACTTC. It yields the protein CASSYSGIQETQYF. Supplemented by reference TRBV19 and TRBJ2-5, the full variable domain reads DGGITQSPKYLFRKEGQNVTLSCEQNLNHDAMYWYRQDPGQGLRLIYYSQIVNDFQKGDIAEGYSVSREKKESFPLTVTSAQKNPTAFYLCASSYSGIQETQYFGPGTRLLVL.